This T cell receptor beta chain is from a study of blood T cell repertoires in COVID-19. Study-wide background: PBMCs, B-cell-depleted T cells, or T cells provided the cDNA or gDNA that made up the material.

Study processing details: Amplification of reference gene primers was used by the study to estimate nucleated cell counts. Sequencing used immunoSEQ multiplex PCR; TCRdb keeps in-frame clones, though not all of them. The D gene and trimming were derived from the DNA, and the V and J assignments and clone size from that table. The table has over 95,000 clones, 80% to 90% seen once. Trimming stripped 4 bases from V and 0 bases from J, with 3 bases between. This CDR3 region has 13 residues. Germline V gene data show CDR1 as SGHNT and CDR2 as YENEEA. Source material: peripheral blood. This receptor was obtained from a human donor in a cohort sampled during active COVID-19. This chain links TRBV11-3 with TRBJ2-2, with D unclear. The CDR3 region has the DNA TGTGCCAGCAGCTCATCGAACACCGGGGAGCTGTTTTTT. It yields the protein CASSSSNTGELFF.